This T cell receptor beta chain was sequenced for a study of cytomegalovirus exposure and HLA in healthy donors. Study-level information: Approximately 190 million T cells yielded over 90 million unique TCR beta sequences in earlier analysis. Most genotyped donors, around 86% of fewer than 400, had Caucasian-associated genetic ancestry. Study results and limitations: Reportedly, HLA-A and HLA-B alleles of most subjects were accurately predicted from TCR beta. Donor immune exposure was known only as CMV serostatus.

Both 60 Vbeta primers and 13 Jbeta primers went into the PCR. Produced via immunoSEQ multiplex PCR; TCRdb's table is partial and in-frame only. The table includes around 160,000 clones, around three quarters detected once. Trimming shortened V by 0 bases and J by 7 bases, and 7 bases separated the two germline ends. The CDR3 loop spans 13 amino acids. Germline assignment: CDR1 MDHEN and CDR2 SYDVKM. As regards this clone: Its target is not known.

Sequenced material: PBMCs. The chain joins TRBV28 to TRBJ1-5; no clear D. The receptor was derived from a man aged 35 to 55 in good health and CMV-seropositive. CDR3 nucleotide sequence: TGTGCCAGCAGTTTATGGGGGAGCCAGCCCCAGCATTTT. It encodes CASSLWGSQPQHF.